A single sample gave rise to the 6 T cell receptor beta chains below, sequenced in a study of blood T cell repertoires in COVID-19. TCRdb keeps only in-frame clones here, not all; method: immunoSEQ multiplex PCR. The table lists 180,000 or so clones, roughly 87% of them singletons, with approximately 2.1% in the top ten. Input material: PBMCs or T cells enriched from blood (not recorded which). Receptor source: a woman between 40 and 55 years old with acute COVID-19.

The rearrangement links TRBV30 to TRBJ2-7; TRBD1 might be the D (5 bases). CDR1 and CDR2 (germline): GTSNPN, SVGIG (reference sequence). CDR3 size: 12 residues. Trimming took 6 bases from V and 5 from J, leaving 14 bases between them. CDR3 sequence reads: CACRETGHEQYF. DNA of the CDR3: TGTGCCTGCAGGGAAACTGGGCACGAGCAGTACTTC.

The CDR3: CASSSRKNYQETQYF. In DNA, the CDR3 is TGTGCCAGCAGTTCGAGGAAGAATTACCAAGAGACCCAGTACTTC. The chain combines TRBV28 with TRBJ2-5; D gene unclear. This CDR3 has 15 amino acids. V was pared by 4 bases and J by 0 bases, with 12 bases between. CDR1 and CDR2 from the germline V gene are MDHEN and SYDVKM.

The chain uses TRBV9 and TRBJ1-2, with 7 bases lining up with TRBD1. J gave up 7 bases and V 0 bases, and 6 bases lay outside the gene matches. Germline lookup yields CDR1 SGDLS and CDR2 YYNGEE. The CDR3 sequence is 14 residues long. CDR3 sequence: CASSVETGAGGYTF. The CDR3 coding sequence is TGTGCCAGCAGCGTAGAAACAGGGGCTGGTGGCTACACCTTC.

The genes are TRBV7-2 and TRBJ1-6; no definite D call. The V gene lost 2 bases and the J gene lost 7 bases, with 12 bases spanning the gap. This CDR3 is built from 15 residues. CDR1 is SGHTA and CDR2 is FQGNSA in the germline V gene. DNA of the CDR3: TGTGCCAGCAGCTTAAACGGTCGGTCGAATTCACCCCTCCACTTT. It yields the protein CASSLNGRSNSPLHF.

The chain is built from TRBV19 and TRBJ1-1, with D maybe TRBD1 (5 bases). This CDR3 contains 14 residues. Trimming removed 2 bases at V and 7 bases at J, with 14 bases between. Germline values: CDR1 LNHDA, CDR2 SQIVND (reference sequence). CDR3 protein: CASSIIKGRFEAFF. The CDR3 DNA is TGTGCCAGTAGTATAATTAAGGGGCGTTTTGAAGCTTTCTTT.

The V gene is TRBV19, the J gene TRBJ2-1; D possibly corresponds to TRBD2 (6 bases). The CDR3 covers 15 residues. Germline CDR1 is LNHDA and CDR2 is SQIVND (reference sequence). V shed 10 bases and J shed 4 bases, with 20 bases lying between them. DNA for the CDR3: TGTGCCACCACACGACGCGGGAAAGGATACAATGAGCAGTTCTTC. Protein sequence: CATTRRGKGYNEQFF.